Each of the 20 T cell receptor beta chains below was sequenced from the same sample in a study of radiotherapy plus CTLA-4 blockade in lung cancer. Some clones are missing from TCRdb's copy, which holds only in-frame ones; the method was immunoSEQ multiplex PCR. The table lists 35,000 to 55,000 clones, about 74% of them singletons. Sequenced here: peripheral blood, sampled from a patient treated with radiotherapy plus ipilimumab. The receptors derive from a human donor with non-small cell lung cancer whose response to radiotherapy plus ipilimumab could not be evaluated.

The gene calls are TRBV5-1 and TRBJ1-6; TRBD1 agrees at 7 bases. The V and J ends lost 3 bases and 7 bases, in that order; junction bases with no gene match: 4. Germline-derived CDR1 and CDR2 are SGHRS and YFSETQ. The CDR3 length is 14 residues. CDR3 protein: CASSSGQSNSPLHF. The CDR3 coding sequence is TGCGCCAGCAGCTCGGGACAGAGCAATTCACCCCTCCACTTT.

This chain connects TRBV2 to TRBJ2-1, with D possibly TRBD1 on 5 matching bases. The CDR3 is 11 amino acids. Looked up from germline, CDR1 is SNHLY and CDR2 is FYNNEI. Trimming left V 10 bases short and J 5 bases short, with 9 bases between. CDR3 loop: CAIKQDNEQFF. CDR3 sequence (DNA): TGTGCCATCAAACAGGACAATGAGCAGTTCTTC.

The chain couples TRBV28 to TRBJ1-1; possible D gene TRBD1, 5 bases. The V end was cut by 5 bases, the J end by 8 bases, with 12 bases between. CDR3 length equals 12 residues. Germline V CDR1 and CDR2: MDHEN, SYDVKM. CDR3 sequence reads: CASSGMGGEAFF. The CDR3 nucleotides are TGTGCCAGCAGTGGGATGGGGGGGGAAGCTTTCTTT. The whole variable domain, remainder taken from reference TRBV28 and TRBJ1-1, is DVKVTQSSRYLVKRTGEKVFLECVQDMDHENMFWYRQDPGLGLRLIYFSYDVKMKEKGDIPEGYSVSREKKERFSLILESASTNQTSMYLCASSGMGGEAFFGQGTRLTVV.

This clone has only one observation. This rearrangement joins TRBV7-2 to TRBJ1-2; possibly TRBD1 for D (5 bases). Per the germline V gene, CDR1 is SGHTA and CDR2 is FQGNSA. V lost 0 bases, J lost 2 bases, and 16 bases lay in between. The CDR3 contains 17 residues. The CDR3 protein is CASSLAWGVGVNYGYTF. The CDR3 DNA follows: TGTGCCAGCAGCTTAGCGTGGGGGGTGGGGGTCAACTATGGCTACACCTTC.

The DNA for the CDR3 is TGTGCCAGCAGCTCGGGGCGGGAATACAATGAGCAGTTCTTC. Translating gives CASSSGREYNEQFF. The chain combines TRBV9 with TRBJ2-1, with D maybe TRBD2 (6 bases). The CDR3 is made up of 14 amino acids. Trimming stripped 4 bases from V and 4 bases from J, with 12 bases between. CDR1 and CDR2 (germline): SGDLS, YYNGEE.

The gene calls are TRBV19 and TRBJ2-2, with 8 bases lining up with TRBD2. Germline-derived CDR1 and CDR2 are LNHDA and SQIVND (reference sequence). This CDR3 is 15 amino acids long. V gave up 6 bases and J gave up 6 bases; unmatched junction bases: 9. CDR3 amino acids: CASRRSAGAAGELFF. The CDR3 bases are TGTGCCAGTAGGAGATCAGCGGGGGCGGCCGGGGAGCTGTTTTTT.

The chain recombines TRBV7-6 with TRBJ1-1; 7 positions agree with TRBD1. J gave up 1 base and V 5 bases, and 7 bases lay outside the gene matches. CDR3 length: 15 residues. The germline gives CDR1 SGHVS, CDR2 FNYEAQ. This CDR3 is CASSARTGRNTEAFF. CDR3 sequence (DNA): TGTGCCAGCAGCGCGAGGACAGGAAGGAACACTGAAGCTTTCTTT.

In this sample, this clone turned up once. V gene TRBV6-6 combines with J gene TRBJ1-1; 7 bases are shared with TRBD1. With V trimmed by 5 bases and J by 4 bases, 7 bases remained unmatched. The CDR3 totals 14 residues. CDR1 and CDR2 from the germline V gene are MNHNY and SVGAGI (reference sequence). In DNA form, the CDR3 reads TGTGCCAGCAGTGGACTGACAGGGACCACTGAAGCTTTCTTT. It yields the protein CASSGLTGTTEAFF.

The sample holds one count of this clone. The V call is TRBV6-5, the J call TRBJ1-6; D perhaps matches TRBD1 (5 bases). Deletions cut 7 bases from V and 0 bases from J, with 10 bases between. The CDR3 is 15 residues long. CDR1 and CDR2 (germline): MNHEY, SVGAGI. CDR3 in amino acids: CASNRGSSYNSPLHF. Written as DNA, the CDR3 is TGTGCCAGCAATAGGGGCAGCTCCTATAATTCACCCCTCCACTTT.

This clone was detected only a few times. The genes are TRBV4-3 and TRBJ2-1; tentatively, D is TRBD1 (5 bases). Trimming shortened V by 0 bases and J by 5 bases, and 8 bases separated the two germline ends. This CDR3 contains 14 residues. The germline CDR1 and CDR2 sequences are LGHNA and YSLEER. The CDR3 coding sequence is TGCGCCAGCAGCCAAGAACAGGCTAACAATGAGCAGTTCTTC. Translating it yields CASSQEQANNEQFF.

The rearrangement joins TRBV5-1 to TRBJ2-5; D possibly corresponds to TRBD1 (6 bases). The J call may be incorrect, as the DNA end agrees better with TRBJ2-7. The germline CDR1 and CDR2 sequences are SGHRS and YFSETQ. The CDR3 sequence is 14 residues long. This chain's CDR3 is CASSLDGGFNEQYF. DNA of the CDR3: TGCGCCAGCAGCTTGGATGGGGGCTTCAACGAGCAGTACTTC.

The DNA of the CDR3 is TGCGCCAGCAGCCACTCTAGCGGGGACAATGAGCAGTTCTTC. Translated: CASSHSSGDNEQFF. The rearrangement uses TRBV4-3 and TRBJ2-1; 9 nucleotides agree with TRBD2. Germline-derived CDR1 and CDR2 are LGHNA and YSLEER. There are 14 residues in the CDR3. J lost 5 bases, V lost 3 bases, and 2 bases had no gene match.

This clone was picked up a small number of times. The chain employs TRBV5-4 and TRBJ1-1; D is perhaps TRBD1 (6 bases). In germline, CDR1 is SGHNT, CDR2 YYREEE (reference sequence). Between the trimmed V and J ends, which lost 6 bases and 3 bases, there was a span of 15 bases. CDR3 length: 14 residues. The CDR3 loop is CASTWGQGDTEAFF. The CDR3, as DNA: TGTGCCAGCACCTGGGGGCAAGGGGACACTGAAGCTTTCTTT.

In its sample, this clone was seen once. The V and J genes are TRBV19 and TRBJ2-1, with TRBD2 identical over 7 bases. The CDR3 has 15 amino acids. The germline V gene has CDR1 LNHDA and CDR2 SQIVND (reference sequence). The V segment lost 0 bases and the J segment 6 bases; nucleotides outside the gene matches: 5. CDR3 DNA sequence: TGTGCCAGTAGTATAGAGGGGAGGGGCATCAATGAGCAGTTCTTC. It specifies CASSIEGRGINEQFF.

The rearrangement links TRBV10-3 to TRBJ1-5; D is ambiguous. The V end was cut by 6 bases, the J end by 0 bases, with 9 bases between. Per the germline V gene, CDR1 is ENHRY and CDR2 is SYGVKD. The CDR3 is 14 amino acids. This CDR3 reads CAISPTYSNQPQHF. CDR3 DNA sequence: TGTGCCATCAGCCCGACATATAGCAATCAGCCCCAGCATTTT.

The CDR3 DNA follows: TGTGCCAGCTCACCCCCGATGCGGACAGGCGAGCAGTACTTC. Its translation is CASSPPMRTGEQYF. The rearrangement uses TRBV18 and TRBJ2-7; TRBD1 aligns across 7 bases. V dropped 3 bases and J dropped 6; count of bases not matched to a gene: 8. The CDR3 length is 14 residues. Germline CDR1 reads KGHSH; CDR2 reads LQKENI. The variable domain in full, completed from reference TRBV18 and TRBJ2-7, reads NAGVMQNPRHLVRRRGQEARLRCSPMKGHSHVYWYRQLPEEGLKFMVYLQKENIIDESGMPKERFSAEFPKEGPSILRIQQVVRGDSAAYFCASSPPMRTGEQYFGPGTRLTVT.

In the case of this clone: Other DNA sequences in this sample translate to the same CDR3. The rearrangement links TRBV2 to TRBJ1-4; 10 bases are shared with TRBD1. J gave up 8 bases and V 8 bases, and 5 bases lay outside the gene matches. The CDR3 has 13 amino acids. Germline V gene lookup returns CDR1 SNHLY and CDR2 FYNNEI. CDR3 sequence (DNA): TGTGCCAGCGCCGGGACAGGGGTGGAAAAACTGTTTTTT. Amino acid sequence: CASAGTGVEKLFF.

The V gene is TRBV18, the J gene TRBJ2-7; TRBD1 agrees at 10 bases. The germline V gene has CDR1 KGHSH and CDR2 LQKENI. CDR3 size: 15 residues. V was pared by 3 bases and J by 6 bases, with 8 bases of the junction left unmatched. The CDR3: CASSPLDRGVVEQYF. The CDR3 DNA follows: TGTGCCAGCTCACCCTTGGACAGGGGGGTGGTCGAGCAGTACTTC.

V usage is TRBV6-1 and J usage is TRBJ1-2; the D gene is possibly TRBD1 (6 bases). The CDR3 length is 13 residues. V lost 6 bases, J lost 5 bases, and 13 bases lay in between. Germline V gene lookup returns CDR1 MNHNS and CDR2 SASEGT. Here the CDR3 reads CASRLQGLYGYTF. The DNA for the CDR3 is TGTGCCAGCAGGCTACAGGGTCTTTATGGCTACACCTTC.

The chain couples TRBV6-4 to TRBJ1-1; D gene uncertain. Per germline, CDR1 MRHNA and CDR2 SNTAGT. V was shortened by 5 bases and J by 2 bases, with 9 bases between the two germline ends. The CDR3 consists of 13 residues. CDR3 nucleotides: TGTGCCAGCAGTTTGGAGAGCAACACTGAAGCTTTCTTT. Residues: CASSLESNTEAFF.